This T cell receptor beta chain emerged from a study of blood T cell repertoires in COVID-19. Looking at the study overall: Nucleic acid was either cDNA or gDNA, and it came from T cells, B-cell-depleted T cells, or PBMCs.

As processed by the authors: Reference gene primers were amplified, and this amplification served to estimate nucleated cell counts. Using immunoSEQ multiplex PCR, the repertoire was profiled, and TCRdb retains in-frame clones only, with some absent. V and J calls and clone size are as listed in that table; D and trimming were resolved from the DNA. The repertoire holds 80,000 to 95,000 clones, with roughly 88% as singletons. J gave up 6 bases and V 5 bases, and 4 bases lay outside the gene matches. The CDR3 contains 13 residues. This sequence joins TRBV12-3 or TRBV12-4 and TRBJ1-5; 7 bases are shared with TRBD1. The specimen sequenced was peripheral blood. This TCR derives from a man aged 50-60 years with active or convalescent COVID-19. CDR3 nucleotides: TGTGCCAGCAGTACAGGGGAAGGTCAGCCCCAGCATTTT. It codes for CASSTGEGQPQHF.